Listed here are 10 T cell receptor beta chains from one sample, sequenced in a study of T cells in tuberculosis. This table comes from immunoSEQ multiplex PCR, and its TCRdb copy is limited to in-frame clones, with some not included. The table shows tens of thousands of clones, with about four fifths occurring only once. Sorting used thawed, overnight-rested PBMC stained with anti-CD3, a viability dye and GMM-loaded CD1B tetramer. The CD1B tetramers carried C32 glucose monomycolate purified from Rhodococcus equi. What was sequenced was CD1b-GMM tetramer-negative cells sorted from PBMCs. The receptors were sampled from an adult woman with latent tuberculosis.

The chain joins TRBV28 to TRBJ2-4, with TRBD2 matching 7 bases. CDR1 MDHEN and CDR2 SYDVKM come from the germline V gene. The CDR3 contains 17 residues. Trimming took 2 bases from V and 6 from J; bases not matched to a gene: 13. The CDR3 DNA reads as TGTGCCAGCAGTTTAGGCTCAATTGGGAGGGTTGGAAACATTCAGTACTTC. It codes for CASSLGSIGRVGNIQYF.

CDR3 DNA sequence: TGTGCCAGCAGCCAAGGACAGTTCAATGAGCAGTTCTTC. Its translation is CASSQGQFNEQFF. The rearrangement links TRBV14 to TRBJ2-1; TRBD1 is a possible D gene (5 bases). Trimming removed 1 base at V and 6 bases at J, with 7 bases between. Germline V lookup: CDR1 SGHDN, CDR2 FVKESK. The CDR3 is 13 amino acids. Together with reference TRBV14 and TRBJ2-1, the CDR3 gives the full variable domain: EAGVTQFPSHSVIEKGQTVTLRCDPISGHDNLYWYRRVMGKEIKFLLHFVKESKQDESGMPNNRFLAERTGGTYSTLKVQPAELEDSGVYFCASSQGQFNEQFFGPGTRLTVL.

The CDR3 sequence: CASSGLALYNEQFF. CDR3 in DNA: TGTGCCAGCTCGGGACTAGCCCTTTACAATGAGCAGTTCTTC. The chain has TRBV14 and TRBJ2-1, with TRBD2 matching over 9 bases. V gave up 8 bases and J gave up 4 bases; unmatched junction bases: 6. Germline loops: CDR1 SGHDN, CDR2 FVKESK. The CDR3 contains 14 residues.

V and J are TRBV7-8 and TRBJ2-1, with TRBD2 identical over 10 bases. Trimming removed 6 bases from V and 10 bases from J; junction bases left unmatched: 9. The CDR3 loop spans 14 amino acids. Germline V gene sequence: CDR1 SGHVS, CDR2 FQNEAQ. The CDR3 DNA reads as TGTGCCAGCAGGCCAACTAGCGGGGTGGGAGAGCAGTTCTTC. This encodes CASRPTSGVGEQFF.

This chain connects TRBV10-3 to TRBJ2-2; 7 nucleotides match TRBD1. The length of the CDR3 is 14 residues. V lost 6 bases and J lost 1; bases outside the gene matches: 2. Germline V gene data show CDR1 as ENHRY and CDR2 as SYGVKD. The CDR3 region is CAIRQGENTGELFF. In DNA, the CDR3 is TGTGCCATCAGGCAGGGGGAGAACACCGGGGAGCTGTTTTTT.

This clone occurred a few times. The chain carries TRBV7-8 and TRBJ1-1; D possibly corresponds to TRBD1 (6 bases). CDR1 SGHVS and CDR2 FQNEAQ come from the germline V gene. Trimming cost V 1 base and J 11 bases, with 29 bases left between them. The CDR3 is made up of 18 amino acids. CDR3 sequence: CASSLGPLTREGERYAFF. The CDR3 nucleotides read TGTGCCAGCAGCTTAGGTCCCCTCACCCGGGAGGGGGAGAGGTACGCTTTCTTT. Full variable domain (rest looked up from reference TRBV7-8 and TRBJ1-1): GAGVSQSPRYKVAKRGQDVALRCDPISGHVSLFWYQQALGQGPEFLTYFQNEAQLDKSGLPSDRFFAERPEGSVSTLKIQRTQQEDSAVYLCASSLGPLTREGERYAFFGQGTRLTVV.

The chain is built from TRBV5-8 and TRBJ2-7, with 8 bases identical to TRBD1. V trimming: 0 bases; J trimming: 7 bases; junction bases outside the gene matches: 6. Germline V lookup: CDR1 SGHTS, CDR2 YDEGEE. There are 14 residues in the CDR3. This chain's CDR3 is CASSLVQGAREQYF. Written as DNA, the CDR3 is TGTGCCAGCAGCTTGGTTCAGGGGGCACGTGAGCAGTACTTC.

The table lists this clone with a count of one. The chain carries TRBV10-2 and TRBJ2-7; 12 bases fit TRBD1. V was pared by 6 bases and J by 2 bases, with 5 bases of the junction left unmatched. Germline CDR1 reads WSHSY; CDR2 reads SAAADI. The CDR3 extends over 15 amino acids. CDR3 loop: CASSMGDRGPYEQYF. The CDR3 DNA is TGCGCCAGCAGCATGGGGGACAGGGGGCCCTACGAGCAGTACTTC.

The V call is TRBV9, the J call TRBJ2-5; D remains unclear. The ends were cut back, 0 bases at V and 5 bases at J, with 8 bases in the middle. Germline lookup yields CDR1 SGDLS and CDR2 YYNGEE. The CDR3 runs to 13 residues. The CDR3 spells CASSVGPQETQYF. The CDR3 bases are TGTGCCAGCAGCGTAGGGCCTCAGGAGACCCAGTACTTC. The variable domain in full, with the rest retrieved from reference TRBV9 and TRBJ2-5, is DSGVTQTPKHLITATGQRVTLRCSPRSGDLSVYWYQQSLDQGLQFLIQYYNGEERAKGNILERFSAQQFPDLHSELNLSSLELGDSALYFCASSVGPQETQYFGPGTRLLVL.

The chain uses TRBV6-5 and TRBJ1-6; D not certain. Trimming shortened V by 0 bases and J by 3 bases, and 6 bases separated the two germline ends. CDR3 length equals 15 residues. Germline CDR1 is MNHEY and CDR2 is SVGAGI. This chain's CDR3 is CASSYSTVYNSPLHF. CDR3 bases: TGTGCCAGCAGTTACTCTACGGTCTATAATTCACCCCTCCACTTT.